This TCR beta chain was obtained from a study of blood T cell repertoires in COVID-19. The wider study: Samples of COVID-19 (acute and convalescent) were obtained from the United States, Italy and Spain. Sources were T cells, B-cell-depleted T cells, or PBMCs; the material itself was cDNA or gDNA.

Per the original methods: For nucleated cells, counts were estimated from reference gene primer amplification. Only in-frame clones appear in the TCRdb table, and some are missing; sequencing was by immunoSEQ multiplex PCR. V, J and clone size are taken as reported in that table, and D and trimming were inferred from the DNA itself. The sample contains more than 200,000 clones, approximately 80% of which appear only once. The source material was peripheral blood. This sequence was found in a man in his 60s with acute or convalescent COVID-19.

The DNA for the CDR3 is TGTGCCAGCAGCCCTCAGGGGGCAAGCTCTGAAGCTTTCTTT. Translation: CASSPQGASSEAFF. V and J are TRBV9 and TRBJ1-1; TRBD1 aligns across 8 bases. Germline lookup yields CDR1 SGDLS and CDR2 YYNGEE. V gave up 4 bases and J gave up 6 bases; unmatched junction bases: 8. This CDR3 has 14 residues.